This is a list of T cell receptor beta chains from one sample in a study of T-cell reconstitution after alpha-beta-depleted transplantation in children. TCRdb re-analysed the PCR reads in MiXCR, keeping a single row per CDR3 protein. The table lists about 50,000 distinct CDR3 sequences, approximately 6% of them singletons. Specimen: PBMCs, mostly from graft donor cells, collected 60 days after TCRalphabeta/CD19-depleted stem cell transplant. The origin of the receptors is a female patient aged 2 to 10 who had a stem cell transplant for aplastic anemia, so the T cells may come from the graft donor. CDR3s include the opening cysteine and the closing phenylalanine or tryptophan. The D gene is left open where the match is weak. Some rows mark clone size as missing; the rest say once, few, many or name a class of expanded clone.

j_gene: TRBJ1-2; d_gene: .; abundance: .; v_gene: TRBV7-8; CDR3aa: CASSLGVAASSSYGYTF; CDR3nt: TGTGCCAGCAGCTTAGGAGTTGCGGCCTCTAGCTCCTATGGCTACACCTTC
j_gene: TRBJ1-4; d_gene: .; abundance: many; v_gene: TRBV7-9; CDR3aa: CASSLYTSLQEKLFF; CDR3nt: TGTGCCAGCAGCTTATATACCAGCCTTCAAGAAAAACTGTTTTTT
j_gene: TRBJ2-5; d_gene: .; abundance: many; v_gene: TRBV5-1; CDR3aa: CASSYGKAPETQYF; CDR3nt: TGCGCCAGCAGCTATGGAAAGGCCCCGGAGACCCAGTACTTC
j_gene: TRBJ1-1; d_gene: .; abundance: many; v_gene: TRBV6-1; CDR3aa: CASSERQVWTEAFF; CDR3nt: TGTGCCAGCAGTGAAAGACAGGTCTGGACTGAAGCTTTCTTT
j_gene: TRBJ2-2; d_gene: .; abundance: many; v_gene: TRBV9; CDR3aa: CASSVTGIGGELFF; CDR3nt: TGTGCCAGCAGCGTGACCGGGATAGGCGGGGAGCTGTTTTTT
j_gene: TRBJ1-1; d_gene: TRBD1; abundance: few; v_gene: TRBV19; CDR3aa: CASSTTGGGSRAFF; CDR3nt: TGTGCCAGTAGTACGACAGGGGGGGGGTCGCGAGCTTTCTTT
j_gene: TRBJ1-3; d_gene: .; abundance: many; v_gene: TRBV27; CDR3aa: CASSLGLSGNTIYF; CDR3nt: TGTGCCAGCAGTTTAGGGCTATCTGGAAACACCATATATTTT
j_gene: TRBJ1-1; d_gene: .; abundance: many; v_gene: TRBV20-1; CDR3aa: CSARDTGVYTEAFF; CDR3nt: TGCAGTGCTAGAGATACGGGGGTTTACACTGAAGCTTTCTTT
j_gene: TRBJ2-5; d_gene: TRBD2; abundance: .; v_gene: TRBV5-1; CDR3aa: CASAFSGRRETQYF; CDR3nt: TGCGCCAGCGCCTTTAGCGGGAGACGGGAGACCCAGTACTTC
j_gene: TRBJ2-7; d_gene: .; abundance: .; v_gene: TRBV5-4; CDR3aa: CAIGLGQNYEQYF; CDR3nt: TGTGCCATCGGCTTGGGCCAGAACTACGAGCAGTACTTC
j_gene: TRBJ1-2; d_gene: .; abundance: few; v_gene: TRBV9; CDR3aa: CASSVGWQTLYGYTF; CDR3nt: TGTGCCAGCAGCGTAGGGTGGCAGACTCTTTATGGCTACACCTTC
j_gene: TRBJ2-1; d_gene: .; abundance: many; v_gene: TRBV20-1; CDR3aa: CSASSASDYNEQFF; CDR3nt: TGCAGTGCTAGTAGCGCCAGCGACTACAATGAGCAGTTCTTC
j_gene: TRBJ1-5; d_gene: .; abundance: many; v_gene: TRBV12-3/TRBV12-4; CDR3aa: CASQDRSYSNQPQHF; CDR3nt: TGTGCCAGCCAGGACAGAAGTTATAGCAATCAGCCCCAGCATTTT
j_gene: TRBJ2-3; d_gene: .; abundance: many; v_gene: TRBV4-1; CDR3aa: CASSAGPGTSRGDTQYF; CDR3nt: TGCGCCAGCAGTGCCGGCCCGGGGACTTCAAGAGGGGATACGCAGTATTTT
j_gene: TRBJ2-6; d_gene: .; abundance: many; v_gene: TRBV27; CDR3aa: CASSLGAPGANVLTF; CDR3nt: TGTGCCAGCAGTTTGGGGGCTCCTGGGGCCAACGTCCTGACTTTC
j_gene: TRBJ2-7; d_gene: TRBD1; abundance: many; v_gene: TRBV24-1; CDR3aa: CATSDPADRSYEQYF; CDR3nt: TGTGCCACCAGTGATCCTGCGGACAGGTCCTACGAGCAGTACTTC
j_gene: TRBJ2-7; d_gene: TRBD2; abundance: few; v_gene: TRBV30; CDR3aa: CAWSGLAGGYEQYF; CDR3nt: TGTGCCTGGTCCGGACTAGCGGGCGGCTACGAGCAGTACTTC
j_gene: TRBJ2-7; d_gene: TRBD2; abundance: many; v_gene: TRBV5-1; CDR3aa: CASSLMSSGQRAYEQYF; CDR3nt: TGCGCCAGCAGCTTGATGTCTAGCGGCCAGCGCGCCTACGAGCAGTACTTC
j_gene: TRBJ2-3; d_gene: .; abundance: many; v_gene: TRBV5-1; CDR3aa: CASSLVGGRKQYF; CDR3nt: TGCGCCAGCAGCTTGGTTGGGGGCAGGAAGCAGTATTTT
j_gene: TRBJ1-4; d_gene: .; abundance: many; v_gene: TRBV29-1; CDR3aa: CSVYVGGMANEKLFF; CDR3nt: TGCAGCGTTTACGTCGGGGGGATGGCTAATGAAAAACTGTTTTTT
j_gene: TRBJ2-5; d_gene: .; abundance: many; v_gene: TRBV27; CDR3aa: CASSPLGETQYF; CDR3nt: TGTGCCAGCAGTCCCCTCGGGGAGACCCAGTACTTC
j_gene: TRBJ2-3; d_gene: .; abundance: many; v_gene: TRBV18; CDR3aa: CASSRFRDTQYF; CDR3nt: TGTGCCAGCTCACGATTTCGAGATACGCAGTATTTT
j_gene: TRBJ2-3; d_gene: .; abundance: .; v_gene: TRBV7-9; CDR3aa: CASSLGRQAVPDTQYF; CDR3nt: TGTGCCAGCAGCTTGGGTCGACAGGCAGTCCCAGATACGCAGTATTTT
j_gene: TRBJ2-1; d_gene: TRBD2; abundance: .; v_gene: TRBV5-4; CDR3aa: CAMGFGLADYNEQFF; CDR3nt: TGTGCCATGGGCTTCGGACTAGCTGACTACAATGAGCAGTTCTTC
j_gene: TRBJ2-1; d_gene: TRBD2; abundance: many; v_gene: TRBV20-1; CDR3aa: CSAMRVAGGLYNEQFF; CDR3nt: TGCAGTGCTATGAGAGTGGCGGGAGGTCTTTACAATGAGCAGTTCTTC
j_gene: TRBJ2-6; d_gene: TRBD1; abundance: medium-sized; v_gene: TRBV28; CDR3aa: CASSPWGQGNSGANVLTF; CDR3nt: TGTGCCAGCAGCCCGTGGGGACAGGGAAACTCTGGGGCCAACGTCCTGACTTTC
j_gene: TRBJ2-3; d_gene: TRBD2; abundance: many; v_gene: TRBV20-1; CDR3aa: CSAAGTSSTDTQYF; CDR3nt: TGCAGTGCTGCCGGGACTAGCTCCACAGATACGCAGTATTTT